The 29 T cell receptor beta chains listed next were all sequenced from one sample in a study of OX40 agonist ivuxolimab in advanced cancers. TCRdb keeps only in-frame clones here, not all; method: immunoSEQ multiplex PCR. This sample has tens of thousands of clones, with more than 70% found just once. The specimen comprised CD4+ or CD8+ T cells sorted from blood, sampled in a trial of the OX40 agonist ivuxolimab. Source of these receptors: an adult with an advanced solid tumor such as melanoma, head and neck, liver or kidney cancer.

The chain couples TRBV5-4 to TRBJ2-2; 12 nucleotides align to TRBD2. V trimming: 1 base; J trimming: 7 bases; junction bases outside the gene matches: 8. This CDR3 has 17 residues. Per germline, CDR1 SGHNT and CDR2 YYREEE (reference sequence). CDR3 in amino acids: CASSLSSGLAGNGELFF. The CDR3 nucleotides are TGTGCCAGCAGCTTGTCTTCCGGACTAGCGGGGAACGGGGAGCTGTTTTTT.

The gene calls are TRBV19 and TRBJ1-6, with D unclear. Germline V gives CDR1 LNHDA, CDR2 SQIVND (reference sequence). Trimming pared 5 bases from V and 7 bases from J, leaving 9 bases between. The CDR3 runs to 13 residues. The CDR3 sequence: CASSGPQNSPLHF. As DNA, the CDR3 is TGTGCCAGTAGTGGCCCACAGAATTCACCCCTCCACTTT.

The rearrangement links TRBV19 to TRBJ2-7; tentative D call: TRBD2 (6 bases). Between the trimmed V and J ends, which lost 5 bases and 0 bases, there was a span of 14 bases. The CDR3 spans 15 residues. From germline, CDR1 is LNHDA and CDR2 SQIVND (reference sequence). The CDR3 bases are TGTGCCAGTAGTCGGGACTTTAAGAGCTCCTACGAGCAGTACTTC. Amino acids: CASSRDFKSSYEQYF.

This chain links TRBV28 with TRBJ2-7; 10 nucleotides agree with TRBD2. From germline, CDR1 is MDHEN and CDR2 SYDVKM. The V gene end was trimmed by 3 bases and the J gene end by 0 bases; junction bases not matched to a gene: 17. This CDR3 contains 20 residues. The CDR3: CASSFPSFTTSGASSYEQYF. In DNA form, the CDR3 reads TGTGCCAGCAGTTTTCCTTCTTTTACTACTAGCGGGGCGAGCTCCTACGAGCAGTACTTC.

The rearrangement uses TRBV12-5 and TRBJ1-4; D remains unclear. Germline CDR1 LGHNT, CDR2 FRNRAP. V lost 4 bases and J lost 4, with 13 bases in between. The CDR3 contains 15 residues. CDR3 region: CASGSPVGVNEKLFF. In DNA, the CDR3 is TGTGCTAGTGGTTCCCCTGTCGGGGTTAATGAAAAACTGTTTTTT.

This chain connects TRBV29-1 to TRBJ2-3, with D possibly TRBD2 on 6 matching bases. The CDR3 is 14 amino acids. V was pared by 6 bases and J by 2 bases, with 15 bases between. Germline lookup yields CDR1 SQVTM and CDR2 ANQGSEA. The CDR3 DNA is TGCAGCGTCAGTAGCGGAGAACTCACAGATACGCAGTATTTT. Its translation: CSVSSGELTDTQYF.

This clone was detected a few times. This chain links TRBV4-2 with TRBJ2-7; TRBD2 matches at 7 bases. CDR3 length: 15 amino acids. The V and J ends lost 0 bases and 3 bases, in that order; junction bases with no gene match: 5. Germline V gene sequence: CDR1 LGHNA, CDR2 YNFKEQ. The CDR3 DNA reads as TGTGCCAGCAGCCAAGACCCTAGCGGACTCTACGAGCAGTACTTC. Encoded protein: CASSQDPSGLYEQYF.

The rearrangement uses TRBV15 and TRBJ1-6; D gene ambiguous. The germline V and J ends were trimmed by 4 bases and 0 bases, with 7 bases remaining between them. The CDR3 is made up of 15 amino acids. Germline-derived CDR1 and CDR2 are LNHNV and YYDKDF (reference sequence). The CDR3 bases are TGTGCCACCAGCAAGGACGGCTCCTATAATTCACCCCTCCACTTT. It encodes CATSKDGSYNSPLHF.

Only a few counts were recorded for this clone. This chain uses TRBV7-8 with TRBJ1-4; D remains ambiguous. The CDR3 length is 13 residues. Germline lookup yields CDR1 SGHVS and CDR2 FQNEAQ. Trimming cost V 1 base and J 7 bases, with 7 bases left between them. The CDR3 spells CASSLVLGEKLFF. CDR3 DNA sequence: TGTGCCAGCAGCTTAGTATTGGGTGAAAAACTGTTTTTT.

The chain couples TRBV6-1 to TRBJ1-1; 8 bases match TRBD1. The CDR3 has 14 residues. Looked up from germline, CDR1 is MNHNS and CDR2 is SASEGT. V dropped 6 bases and J dropped 1; count of bases not matched to a gene: 4. As DNA, the CDR3 is TGTGCCAGCAGCCCCGACAGGGGGAACACTGAAGCTTTCTTT. Translating it yields CASSPDRGNTEAFF.

The chain recombines TRBV6-5 with TRBJ2-2; TRBD1 aligns across 8 bases. This CDR3 is built from 15 residues. J was trimmed by 6 bases and V by 6 bases; bases with no gene match: 9. Germline CDR1 is MNHEY and CDR2 is SVGAGI. CDR3 sequence reads: CASRSGGVVAGELFF. The CDR3 nucleotides read TGTGCCAGCAGGTCAGGGGGCGTCGTTGCCGGGGAGCTGTTTTTT.

Concerning this clone: Its ends do not fully match the called genes, so a read error is possible. The chain joins TRBV7-7 to TRBJ2-5; D perhaps matches TRBD2 (7 bases). The CDR3 sequence is 15 residues long. Germline V gene sequence: CDR1 SSHAT, CDR2 FNYEAQ (reference sequence). The CDR3 loop reads CASSPRGGLQETQYF. As DNA, the CDR3 is TGTGCTAGCAGCCCTAGGGGGGGACTTCAAGAGACCCAGTACTTC.

The chain employs TRBV7-9 and TRBJ2-7; tentatively, D is TRBD1 (6 bases). The germline gives CDR1 SEHNR, CDR2 FQNEAQ (reference sequence). The CDR3 runs 14 residues. V was clipped by 5 bases and J by 4 bases, with 15 bases between them. The CDR3 DNA sequence: TGTGCCAGCAGCAAAGGCAGGGGTATGTACGAGCAGTACTTC. It encodes CASSKGRGMYEQYF.

The chain has TRBV5-5 and TRBJ2-1; no definite D call. V lost 2 bases, J lost 0 bases, and 15 bases lay in between. The CDR3 extends over 17 amino acids. Per the germline V gene, CDR1 is SGHKS and CDR2 is YYEKEE (reference sequence). This CDR3 is CASSLSILLDSYNEQFF. The CDR3, as DNA: TGTGCCAGCAGCTTATCGATATTGCTCGACTCCTACAATGAGCAGTTCTTC.

The chain uses TRBV6-5 and TRBJ2-1; 12 bases align to TRBD2. Trimming took 5 bases from V and 2 from J; bases not matched to a gene: 1. The CDR3 totals 15 residues. Germline lookup yields CDR1 MNHEY and CDR2 SVGAGI. The CDR3 loop reads CASSPSGRAYNEQFF. The CDR3 nucleotides read TGTGCCAGCAGTCCTAGCGGGAGGGCCTACAATGAGCAGTTCTTC.

The chain couples TRBV5-1 to TRBJ2-7; no clear D. Germline lookup yields CDR1 SGHRS and CDR2 YFSETQ. Trimming left V 0 bases short and J 6 bases short, with 7 bases between. The CDR3 totals 12 residues. CDR3: CASSLEHGEQYF. The CDR3 nucleotides read TGCGCCAGCAGCTTGGAACACGGCGAGCAGTACTTC.

The chain uses TRBV9 and TRBJ2-3; 9 positions match TRBD1. Trimming at V came to 3 bases and at J to 3 bases, leaving 5 bases not matched to a gene. The V gene's germline CDR1 is SGDLS and CDR2 YYNGEE. CDR3 length equals 15 residues. The CDR3 reads CASSAGQGRTDTQYF. CDR3 DNA sequence: TGTGCCAGCAGCGCGGGACAGGGTAGAACAGATACGCAGTATTTT. Full variable domain (missing parts from reference TRBV9 and TRBJ2-3): DSGVTQTPKHLITATGQRVTLRCSPRSGDLSVYWYQQSLDQGLQFLIQYYNGEERAKGNILERFSAQQFPDLHSELNLSSLELGDSALYFCASSAGQGRTDTQYFGPGTRLTVL.

This clone was counted a single time. The chain links TRBV28 to TRBJ1-4, with D unresolved. V was clipped by 2 bases and J by 4 bases, with 8 bases between them. This CDR3 region has 14 residues. Germline V lookup: CDR1 MDHEN, CDR2 SYDVKM. The CDR3 reads CASSLATLNEKLFF. As DNA, the CDR3 is TGTGCCAGCAGTTTAGCGACCCTTAATGAAAAACTGTTTTTT.

CDR3 in amino acids: CASSIGTGVGEQYF. DNA of the CDR3: TGTGCCAGCAGCATCGGGACAGGGGTCGGGGAGCAGTACTTC. The chain has TRBV7-8 and TRBJ2-7; 10 bases align to TRBD1. J was trimmed by 7 bases and V by 5 bases; bases with no gene match: 8. Germline lookup yields CDR1 SGHVS and CDR2 FQNEAQ. This CDR3 has 14 residues. The full variable domain, completed using reference TRBV7-8 and TRBJ2-7, is GAGVSQSPRYKVAKRGQDVALRCDPISGHVSLFWYQQALGQGPEFLTYFQNEAQLDKSGLPSDRFFAERPEGSVSTLKIQRTQQEDSAVYLCASSIGTGVGEQYFGPGTRLTVT.

V and J are TRBV28 and TRBJ1-1; the D is unclear. The CDR3 loop spans 14 amino acids. Germline CDR1 MDHEN, CDR2 SYDVKM. V dropped 4 bases and J dropped 4 bases, with 13 bases sitting between them. The CDR3 DNA reads as TGTGCCAGCAGTTCCACGAACAAACGCACTGAAGCTTTCTTT. It encodes CASSSTNKRTEAFF. Full variable domain (rest looked up from reference TRBV28 and TRBJ1-1): DVKVTQSSRYLVKRTGEKVFLECVQDMDHENMFWYRQDPGLGLRLIYFSYDVKMKEKGDIPEGYSVSREKKERFSLILESASTNQTSMYLCASSSTNKRTEAFFGQGTRLTVV.

The J gene is TRBJ2-2, the V gene TRBV30, with D unclear. Germline V CDR1 and CDR2: GTSNPN, SVGIG (reference sequence). Trimming cost V 2 bases and J 6 bases, with 4 bases left between them. The CDR3 is 11 amino acids. CDR3 region: CAWSFAGELFF. As DNA, the CDR3 is TGTGCCTGGAGTTTCGCCGGGGAGCTGTTTTTT.

The rearrangement links TRBV9 to TRBJ2-3; 7 nucleotides agree with TRBD2. Germline lookup yields CDR1 SGDLS and CDR2 YYNGEE. The J segment lost 1 base and the V segment lost 1 base, leaving 0 bases of the junction unmatched. CDR3 length equals 14 residues. The CDR3 here is CASSVLAGTDTQYF. In DNA form, the CDR3 reads TGTGCCAGCAGCGTACTAGCGGGCACAGATACGCAGTATTTT.

This clone was seen a few times. This specimen includes other DNA sequences encoding the same CDR3. The genes are TRBV19 and TRBJ1-5, with D perhaps matching TRBD1 (5 bases). Germline CDR1 and CDR2: LNHDA and SQIVND (reference sequence). The germline V and J ends were trimmed by 3 bases and 1 base, with 10 bases remaining between them. CDR3 length equals 15 residues. The CDR3 protein is CASSIGTASNQPQHF. In nucleotides, the CDR3 is TGTGCCAGTAGTATCGGGACGGCGAGCAATCAGCCCCAGCATTTT.

This chain links TRBV4-1 with TRBJ1-5; D is possibly TRBD1 (6 bases). Germline V lookup: CDR1 MGHRA, CDR2 YSYEKL. V was clipped by 2 bases and J by 1 base, with 21 bases between them. This CDR3 region has 19 residues. CDR3 residues: CASSQRLQGGEISNQPQHF. In DNA form, the CDR3 reads TGCGCCAGCAGCCAACGTTTGCAAGGGGGGGAAATAAGCAATCAGCCCCAGCATTTT.

The rearrangement links TRBV30 to TRBJ1-6; maybe TRBD1 (6 bases). With 0 bases removed from V and 7 bases from J, the gap between germline ends came to 13 bases. The CDR3 spans 15 residues. CDR1 GTSNPN and CDR2 SVGIG come from the germline V gene (reference sequence). DNA for the CDR3: TGTGCCTGGAGTGTACGCAGACAGGAAAATTCACCCCTCCACTTT. Its translation: CAWSVRRQENSPLHF. The variable domain in full, with the rest retrieved from reference TRBV30 and TRBJ1-6, is SQTIHQWPATLVQPVGSPLSLECTVEGTSNPNLYWYRQAAGRGLQLLFYSVGIGQISSEVPQNLSASRPQDRQFILSSKKLLLSDSGFYLCAWSVRRQENSPLHFGNGTRLTVT.

The V gene is TRBV30, the J gene TRBJ1-4, with D hard to call. The germline V and J ends were trimmed by 7 bases and 0 bases, with 12 bases remaining between them. The germline gives CDR1 GTSNPN, CDR2 SVGIG (reference sequence). The CDR3 is 14 residues long. The CDR3 is CASPEGPTNEKLFF. CDR3 DNA sequence: TGTGCCTCTCCCGAGGGTCCAACTAATGAAAAACTGTTTTTT.

The rearrangement uses TRBV6-1 and TRBJ1-6; D remains ambiguous. This CDR3 is built from 15 residues. Trimming took 3 bases from V and 4 from J, leaving 10 bases between them. The germline V gene encodes CDR1 MNHNS and CDR2 SASEGT. CDR3 in amino acids: CASSDEGTYNSPLHF. The CDR3 DNA sequence: TGTGCCAGCAGTGATGAGGGAACGTATAATTCACCCCTCCACTTT.

This chain links TRBV19 with TRBJ2-5; D is possibly TRBD1 or TRBD2 (5 bases each). Trimming took 3 bases from V and 7 from J, leaving 9 bases between them. Germline loops: CDR1 LNHDA, CDR2 SQIVND (reference sequence). The CDR3 totals 12 residues. The CDR3: CASSIGAGTQYF. The CDR3 DNA reads TGTGCCAGTAGTATTGGGGCGGGGACCCAGTACTTC. Using reference TRBV19 and TRBJ2-5 for the parts outside the CDR3, the full variable domain is DGGITQSPKYLFRKEGQNVTLSCEQNLNHDAMYWYRQDPGQGLRLIYYSQIVNDFQKGDIAEGYSVSREKKESFPLTVTSAQKNPTAFYLCASSIGAGTQYFGPGTRLLVL.

This clone was detected once. The V call is TRBV7-2, the J call TRBJ1-2; D call uncertain. Germline CDR1 reads SGHTA; CDR2 reads FQGNSA. The CDR3 sequence is 14 residues long. V was pared by 3 bases and J by 8 bases, with 16 bases between. In DNA, the CDR3 is TGTGCCAGCAGCTTGGATGGTGGGGTCTTGGGCTACACCTTC. It encodes CASSLDGGVLGYTF.